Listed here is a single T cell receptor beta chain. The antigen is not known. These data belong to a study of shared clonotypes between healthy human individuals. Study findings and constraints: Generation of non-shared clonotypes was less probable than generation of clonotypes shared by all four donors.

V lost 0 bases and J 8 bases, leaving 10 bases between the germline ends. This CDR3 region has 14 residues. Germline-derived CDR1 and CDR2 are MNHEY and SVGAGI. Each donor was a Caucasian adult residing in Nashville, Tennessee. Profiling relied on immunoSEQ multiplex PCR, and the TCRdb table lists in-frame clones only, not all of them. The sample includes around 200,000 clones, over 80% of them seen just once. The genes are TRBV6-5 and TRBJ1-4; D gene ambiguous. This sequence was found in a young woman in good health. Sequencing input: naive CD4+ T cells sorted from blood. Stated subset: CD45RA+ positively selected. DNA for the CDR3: TGTGCCAGCAGTTACTCGTCGGATGCGGAAAAACTGTTTTTT. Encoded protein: CASSYSSDAEKLFF.